The 23 T cell receptor beta chains below were found in one sample sequenced in a study of shared clonotypes between healthy human individuals. CD45RO negativity and positive selection for CCR7 defined naive CD8 cells, a population that excluded terminally differentiated effector memory CD45RA+ cells. This table comes from immunoSEQ multiplex PCR, and its TCRdb copy is limited to in-frame clones, with some not included. The repertoire consists of more than 2 million clones, with around 93% occurring once and the leading ten covering under 2%. The sample consisted of naive CD8+ T cells from PBMCs. The receptor source for this set is a man between 18 and 29 years old in good health. Some clones in this sample may be carry-over from other donors' samples.

The V call is TRBV29-1, the J call TRBJ1-2; 9 bases agree with TRBD1. The V segment lost 4 bases and the J segment 3 bases; nucleotides outside the gene matches: 6. The CDR3 is made up of 14 amino acids. Looked up from germline, CDR1 is SQVTM and CDR2 is ANQGSEA. CDR3 nucleotide sequence: TGCAGCGTTGGGCCGGGACAGGGAGACTATGGCTACACCTTC. This encodes CSVGPGQGDYGYTF.

Concerning this clone: The sample contains more than one DNA sequence encoding this CDR3. The V and J genes are TRBV4-1 and TRBJ2-7; TRBD1 agrees at 8 bases. Germline V lookup: CDR1 MGHRA, CDR2 YSYEKL. V was pared by 2 bases and J by 4 bases, with 4 bases of the junction left unmatched. The length of the CDR3 is 14 residues. The CDR3 is CASSQRQGAYEQYF. CDR3 DNA: TGCGCCAGCAGCCAAAGGCAGGGGGCTTACGAGCAGTACTTC.

The chain couples TRBV19 to TRBJ1-1; tentative D call: TRBD1 (5 bases). Trimming removed 5 bases at V and 3 bases at J, with 10 bases between. Per germline, CDR1 LNHDA and CDR2 SQIVND (reference sequence). The CDR3 extends over 13 amino acids. The CDR3: CASSAGFYTEAFF. CDR3 coding DNA: TGTGCCAGTAGTGCAGGGTTTTACACTGAAGCTTTCTTT.

The chain joins TRBV5-6 to TRBJ2-6; D ambiguous. CDR1 and CDR2 from the germline V gene are SGHDT and YYEEEE. Trimming took 1 base from V and 1 from J, leaving 18 bases between them. This CDR3 contains 19 residues. In DNA, the CDR3 is TGTGCCAGCAGCTTGTCGGCGTTAAAATTAGGATCTGGGGCCAACGTCCTGACTTTC. Translated: CASSLSALKLGSGANVLTF.

The J gene is TRBJ1-1, the V gene TRBV28; 8 bases map to TRBD1. Germline V lookup: CDR1 MDHEN, CDR2 SYDVKM. The CDR3 totals 14 residues. V trimming: 5 bases; J trimming: 1 base; junction bases outside the gene matches: 3. The CDR3 DNA sequence: TGTGCCAGCAGTCAGACAGGGGAGAACACTGAAGCTTTCTTT. Protein: CASSQTGENTEAFF.

The chain employs TRBV27 and TRBJ1-2; D might be TRBD1 (5 bases). The CDR3 has 14 amino acids. V gave up 4 bases and J gave up 4 bases, with 13 bases separating them. Germline V gives CDR1 MNHEY, CDR2 SMNVEV (reference sequence). CDR3 protein: CASSSPGLSYGYTF. In DNA, the CDR3 is TGTGCCAGCAGTTCCCCAGGGCTCAGCTATGGCTACACCTTC.

The chain combines TRBV4-1 with TRBJ1-2; D is ambiguous. V shed 2 bases and J shed 0 bases, with 16 bases lying between them. This CDR3 comprises 17 residues. CDR1 MGHRA and CDR2 YSYEKL come from the germline V gene. The CDR3 here is CASSQTPRAGSNYGYTF. The CDR3, as DNA: TGCGCCAGCAGCCAAACCCCTCGGGCAGGCTCTAACTATGGCTACACCTTC.

The chain carries TRBV7-9 and TRBJ1-1, with D uncertain. Trimming stripped 1 base from V and 5 bases from J, with 11 bases between. Germline-derived CDR1 and CDR2 are SEHNR and FQNEAQ (reference sequence). The CDR3 has 14 residues. In DNA form, the CDR3 reads TGTGCCAGCAGCTTAGTCTTCCCTCAGACTGAAGCTTTCTTT. This encodes CASSLVFPQTEAFF.

Comments on this clone: Other DNA sequences in this specimen translate into the identical CDR3. The chain is built from TRBV9 and TRBJ1-2, with 9 positions matching TRBD1. CDR1 is SGDLS and CDR2 is YYNGEE in the germline V gene. V lost 3 bases, J lost 2 bases, and 5 bases stayed unmatched. This CDR3 is built from 15 residues. The CDR3 protein is CASSGRDRVNYGYTF. The CDR3 DNA is TGTGCCAGCAGCGGCCGGGACAGGGTCAACTATGGCTACACCTTC. Drawing the rest from reference TRBV9 and TRBJ1-2, the complete variable domain is DSGVTQTPKHLITATGQRVTLRCSPRSGDLSVYWYQQSLDQGLQFLIQYYNGEERAKGNILERFSAQQFPDLHSELNLSSLELGDSALYFCASSGRDRVNYGYTFGSGTRLTVV.

The rearrangement links TRBV27 to TRBJ1-2; 11 bases match TRBD1. Trimming removed 4 bases from V and 4 bases from J; junction bases left unmatched: 2. Germline loops: CDR1 MNHEY, CDR2 SMNVEV (reference sequence). The CDR3 contains 14 residues. This CDR3 reads CASSWTGGLYGYTF. The CDR3 nucleotides read TGTGCCAGCAGTTGGACAGGGGGCCTCTATGGCTACACCTTC.

Concerning this clone itself: Additional DNA sequences in this sample encode the identical CDR3. The chain links TRBV7-9 to TRBJ2-3, with 7 bases fitting TRBD2. After removal of 5 bases from V and 0 bases from J, the junction contained 5 bases not matched to a gene. This CDR3 region has 15 residues. In germline, CDR1 is SEHNR, CDR2 FQNEAQ (reference sequence). The CDR3 sequence: CASSPSGISTDTQYF. The CDR3 nucleotides read TGTGCCAGCAGCCCCAGCGGGATTAGCACAGATACGCAGTATTTT.

The V call is TRBV5-1, the J call TRBJ2-7; a possible D gene is TRBD2 (8 bases). V lost 4 bases and J lost 4, with 18 bases in between. Germline CDR1 is SGHRS and CDR2 is YFSETQ. The CDR3 consists of 15 residues. The CDR3: CASSPGGTAGYEQYF. The DNA for the CDR3 is TGCGCCAGCAGCCCGGGAGGGACAGCAGGTTACGAGCAGTACTTC.

This chain links TRBV27 with TRBJ2-1, with D unclear. CDR1 and CDR2 from the germline V gene are MNHEY and SMNVEV (reference sequence). V was clipped by 6 bases and J by 7 bases, with 13 bases between them. The CDR3 contains 13 residues. The CDR3 loop is CASSETRWNEQFF. The CDR3 DNA follows: TGTGCCAGCAGCGAAACACGGTGGAATGAGCAGTTCTTC.

The rearrangement links TRBV7-3 to TRBJ2-5; no clear D. CDR3 length: 13 residues. Germline-derived CDR1 and CDR2 are SGHTA and FQGTGA. The V end was cut by 1 base, the J end by 4 bases, with 7 bases between. CDR3: CASSLMLGETQYF. DNA for the CDR3: TGTGCCAGCAGCTTAATGCTGGGAGAGACCCAGTACTTC.

The sample holds one count of this clone. The chain uses TRBV27 and TRBJ1-4; D is possibly TRBD1 (6 bases). The V end lost 4 bases, the J end lost 2 bases, and 11 bases lay between the germline ends. There are 15 residues in the CDR3. Germline CDR1 MNHEY, CDR2 SMNVEV (reference sequence). Here the CDR3 reads CASSSWGGTNEKLFF. The CDR3 DNA sequence: TGTGCCAGCAGTTCGTGGGGGGGCACTAATGAAAAACTGTTTTTT.

This chain connects TRBV14 to TRBJ2-5; possible D gene TRBD2, 6 bases. V was pared by 5 bases and J by 10 bases, with 20 bases between. The CDR3 runs to 14 residues. The V gene's germline CDR1 is SGHDN and CDR2 FVKESK. The CDR3 spells CASSETLGWGGQYF. DNA of the CDR3: TGTGCCAGCAGCGAAACCTTGGGCTGGGGAGGCCAGTACTTC.

This clone was detected only once. This chain links TRBV7-9 with TRBJ2-2, with 9 bases lining up with TRBD1. Germline V gene sequence: CDR1 SEHNR, CDR2 FQNEAQ (reference sequence). CDR3 length: 12 residues. V gave up 4 bases and J gave up 13 bases; unmatched junction bases: 4. The DNA of the CDR3 is TGTGCCAGCAGCTCCCCGGGACAGGGGCTGTTTTTT. It specifies CASSSPGQGLFF. Combining the CDR3 with reference TRBV7-9 and TRBJ2-2 gives the whole variable domain DTGVSQNPRHKITKRGQNVTFRCDPISEHNRLYWYRQTLGQGPEFLTYFQNEAQLEKSRLLSDRFSAERPKGSFSTLEIQRTEQGDSAMYLCASSSPGQGLFFGEGSRLTVL.

This chain joins TRBV2 and TRBJ2-7, with 8 bases matching TRBD2. Trimming cost V 7 bases and J 4 bases; bases outside gene matches: 6. The CDR3 has 13 amino acids. Germline assignment: CDR1 SNHLY and CDR2 FYNNEI. CDR3 DNA: TGTGCCAGCAACACGGGAGGGCCATACGAGCAGTACTTC. Translated: CASNTGGPYEQYF. The variable domain in full, with the rest retrieved from reference TRBV2 and TRBJ2-7, is EPEVTQTPSHQVTQMGQEVILRCVPISNHLYFYWYRQILGQKVEFLVSFYNNEISEKSEIFDDQFSVERPDGSNFTLKIRSTKLEDSAMYFCASNTGGPYEQYFGPGTRLTVT.

This clone has a single count. Additional DNA sequences in this sample encode the identical CDR3. The chain links TRBV9 to TRBJ1-3; TRBD1 is a possible D gene (5 bases). Germline V gives CDR1 SGDLS, CDR2 YYNGEE. The CDR3 has 15 residues. The V gene lost 5 bases and the J gene lost 4 bases, with 16 bases spanning the gap. The CDR3 protein is CASSPGTSSGNTIYF. Written as DNA, the CDR3 is TGTGCCAGCAGTCCCGGGACTTCGTCCGGAAACACCATATATTTT.

Turning to this clone: This likely stems from a read error, as it lies one base from a far larger clone. The chain recombines TRBV5-5 with TRBJ1-2; D remains unclear. Trimming cost V 0 bases and J 2 bases, with 5 bases left between them. Germline V gene sequence: CDR1 SGHKS, CDR2 YYEKEE (reference sequence). The CDR3 is made up of 13 amino acids. The CDR3 nucleotides read TGTGCCAGCAGCTTGGAACGGAACTATGGCTACACCTTC. Translating gives CASSLERNYGYTF.

This chain joins TRBV2 and TRBJ2-7; the match to TRBD2 covers 12 bases. Germline V gene lookup returns CDR1 SNHLY and CDR2 FYNNEI. The length of the CDR3 is 14 residues. Trimming took 4 bases from V and 4 from J; bases not matched to a gene: 2. The CDR3 DNA is TGTGCCAGCAGTGGGCTAGCGGGAGGGTACGAGCAGTACTTC. Amino acids: CASSGLAGGYEQYF.

The V gene is TRBV10-3, the J gene TRBJ1-2, with D perhaps matching TRBD1 (5 bases). Germline loops: CDR1 ENHRY, CDR2 SYGVKD. V lost 0 bases and J lost 3, with 17 bases in between. The CDR3 runs to 17 residues. As DNA, the CDR3 is TGTGCCATCAGTGAGTCTTATCCCGGGGCAGGGTACTATGGCTACACCTTC. It codes for CAISESYPGAGYYGYTF.

The chain joins TRBV4-1 to TRBJ1-2; D possibly corresponds to TRBD1 (6 bases). The V gene lost 4 bases and the J gene lost 2 bases, with 14 bases spanning the gap. The CDR3 length is 15 residues. Germline V gives CDR1 MGHRA, CDR2 YSYEKL. The CDR3 spells CASSPSRGVNYGYTF. DNA for the CDR3: TGCGCCAGCAGCCCCTCGAGGGGGGTGAACTATGGCTACACCTTC.